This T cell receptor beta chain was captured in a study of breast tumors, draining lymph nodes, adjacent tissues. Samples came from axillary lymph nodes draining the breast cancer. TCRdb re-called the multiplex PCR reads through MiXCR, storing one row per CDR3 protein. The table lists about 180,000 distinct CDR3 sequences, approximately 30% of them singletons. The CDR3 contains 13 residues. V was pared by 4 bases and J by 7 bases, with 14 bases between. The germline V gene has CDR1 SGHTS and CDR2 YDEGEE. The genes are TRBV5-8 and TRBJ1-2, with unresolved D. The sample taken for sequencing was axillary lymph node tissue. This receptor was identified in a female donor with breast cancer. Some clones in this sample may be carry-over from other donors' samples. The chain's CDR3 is CASSPDGALGYTF. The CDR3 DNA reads TGTGCCAGCAGCCCTGACGGAGCGCTTGGCTACACCTTC.